These T cell receptor beta chains were read from a single sample in a study of T cell changes during pregnancy in multiple sclerosis. Assay used: immunoSEQ multiplex PCR; TCRdb lists only in-frame clones, some missing. The table lists around 60,000 clones, 85% to 95% of them singletons. This sample comprised CD8+ T cells from peripheral blood mononuclear cells, obtained in the third trimester of pregnancy. These TCRs come from a female donor with multiple sclerosis, enrolled in a pregnancy study. CDR3s include the opening cysteine and the closing phenylalanine or tryptophan. Fields, in order: V gene, D gene, clone size, J gene, CDR3 DNA, CDR3 protein. The D gene is left open where the match is weak. A row's size may be missing; if present it is once, few, many or a size class.

V: TRBV9
D: TRBD2
size: -
J: TRBJ2-2
DNA: TGTGCCAGCAGCGTAGCCCCCGGAGATAGCGGGAGGGTTGGGGAGCTGTTTTTT
CDR3: CASSVAPGDSGRVGELFF

V: TRBV5-4
D: TRBD2
size: -
J: TRBJ2-2
DNA: TGTGCCAGCAGCTTTGAGGCTAGCGGAGCCACCGGGGAGCTGTTTTTT
CDR3: CASSFEASGATGELFF

V: TRBV19
D: -
size: -
J: TRBJ2-1
DNA: TGTGCCAGTAGTTCCCGGGGTCGGGTGGAGAACAATGAGCAGTTCTTC
CDR3: CASSSRGRVENNEQFF

V: TRBV28
D: TRBD2
size: -
J: TRBJ2-2
DNA: TGTGCCAGCAGTTATTTAATACAAGCGGGGGACGCGAACACCGGGGAGCTGTTTTTT
CDR3: CASSYLIQAGDANTGELFF

V: TRBV9
D: TRBD2
size: -
J: TRBJ2-3
DNA: TGTGCCAGCAGCGCGAATAGACTAGCGGGAGCCACAGATACGCAGTATTTT
CDR3: CASSANRLAGATDTQYF

V: TRBV10-2
D: -
size: large
J: TRBJ1-5
DNA: TGCGCCAGCAGTGAGTCCCCCGGGAATAGCAATCAGCCCCAGCATTTT
CDR3: CASSESPGNSNQPQHF

V: TRBV4-1
D: -
size: once
J: TRBJ2-7
DNA: TGCGCCAGCAGCCAAGAACAAGCCGGGTACGAGCAGTACTTC
CDR3: CASSQEQAGYEQYF

V: TRBV5-1
D: TRBD2
size: once
J: TRBJ2-1
DNA: TGCGCCAGCAGCTCTGGGACTAGCGCCTACAATGAGCAGTTCTTC
CDR3: CASSSGTSAYNEQFF

V: TRBV18
D: -
size: -
J: TRBJ2-7
DNA: TGTGCCAGCTCGCAGCAAAACACAGGGTCCTACGAGCAGTACTTC
CDR3: CASSQQNTGSYEQYF

V: TRBV27
D: TRBD1
size: -
J: TRBJ2-7
DNA: TGTGCCAGCAGTGTTGATGAGGGGGCGCGGCTCGAGCAGTACTTC
CDR3: CASSVDEGARLEQYF

V: TRBV28
D: -
size: -
J: TRBJ2-7
DNA: TGTGCCAGCAGTTCCCCGCCAGGGGCGATCTACGAGCAGTACTTC
CDR3: CASSSPPGAIYEQYF

V: TRBV7-9
D: -
size: -
J: TRBJ1-1
DNA: TGTGCCAGCAGTATCAGGGAGGGAATCACTGAAGCTTTCTTT
CDR3: CASSIREGITEAFF

V: TRBV7-4
D: TRBD1
size: -
J: TRBJ1-1
DNA: TGTGCCAGCACCCTAACAGGCGACAGGGTTCGATCTGAAGCTTTCTTT
CDR3: CASTLTGDRVRSEAFF

V: TRBV30
D: TRBD2
size: once
J: TRBJ2-6
DNA: TGTGCCTGGAGTGCGGCTAGCGGGCGGGTTTTGTTGGCCAACGTCCTGACTTTC
CDR3: CAWSAASGRVLLANVLTF

V: TRBV19
D: TRBD2
size: -
J: TRBJ2-2
DNA: TGTGCCAGTAGTATCCCCTTAGAGCGGGAGGAAGCCGGGGAGCTGTTTTTT
CDR3: CASSIPLEREEAGELFF

V: TRBV13
D: TRBD2
size: -
J: TRBJ2-3
DNA: TGTGCCAGCAGCCCATTCAAAGGACTAGCGGGGACAGATACGCAGTATTTT
CDR3: CASSPFKGLAGTDTQYF

V: TRBV4-1
D: TRBD2
size: -
J: TRBJ2-7
DNA: TGCGCCAGCAGCCAAGACGGGCTAGCGGGGGATCCCTACGAGCAGTACTTC
CDR3: CASSQDGLAGDPYEQYF

V: TRBV11-2
D: TRBD1
size: few
J: TRBJ2-1
DNA: TGTGCCAGCAGCTTACAGGGGGGTTACAGGGGGCTCTACAATGAGCAGTTCTTC
CDR3: CASSLQGGYRGLYNEQFF

V: TRBV9
D: TRBD1
size: -
J: TRBJ2-1
DNA: TGTGCCAGCAGCCCACAGGGGGCCGGCAATGAGCAGTTCTTC
CDR3: CASSPQGAGNEQFF

V: TRBV13
D: TRBD2
size: -
J: TRBJ2-3
DNA: TGTGCCAGCAGCCCCCCGGATACGGACAGCACCCTCCTAGCGGGAGGGCCAGATACGCAGTATTTT
CDR3: CASSPPDTDSTLLAGGPDTQYF

V: TRBV6-4
D: -
size: -
J: TRBJ2-3
DNA: TGTGCCAGCAGAGTTAGCGTCGAAGCAGATACGCAGTATTTT
CDR3: CASRVSVEADTQYF

V: TRBV5-4
D: -
size: -
J: TRBJ2-2
DNA: TGTGCCAGCAGCTCGGGACAAATGGGGACCGGGGAGCTGTTTTTT
CDR3: CASSSGQMGTGELFF

V: TRBV27
D: -
size: -
J: TRBJ2-4
DNA: TGTGCCAGCAGTTTATCGGGCCAGCCCTACATTCAGTACTTC
CDR3: CASSLSGQPYIQYF

V: TRBV6-1
D: TRBD1
size: -
J: TRBJ1-5
DNA: TGTGCCAGCAGTGAAGACAGGGGGCAGGTGGTGCCCCAGCATTTT
CDR3: CASSEDRGQVVPQHF

V: TRBV5-1
D: TRBD1
size: -
J: TRBJ2-7
DNA: TGCGCCAGCAGCTTGTATCCGAGGACAGGGGTCGAGCAGTACTTC
CDR3: CASSLYPRTGVEQYF

V: TRBV27
D: -
size: -
J: TRBJ1-1
DNA: TGTGCCAGCAGTTTAGGGGGGGCTGAAGCTTTCTTT
CDR3: CASSLGGAEAFF

V: TRBV12-5
D: -
size: -
J: TRBJ1-5
DNA: TGTGCTAGTGGTTTGGCAAACCGGGAGGGTCAGCCCCAGCATTTT
CDR3: CASGLANREGQPQHF

V: TRBV4-1
D: -
size: -
J: TRBJ2-1
DNA: TGCGCCAGCAGCCAAAGAGCGCGCAATGAGCAGTTCTTC
CDR3: CASSQRARNEQFF

V: TRBV27
D: TRBD2
size: -
J: TRBJ2-7
DNA: TGTGCCAGCAGTCCTAGCGGGAGTAACGAGCAGTACTTC
CDR3: CASSPSGSNEQYF

V: TRBV15
D: TRBD2
size: -
J: TRBJ2-4
DNA: TGTGCCACCAGCAGAAGACTAGCGGGCACACTCTTAGCCAAAAACATTCAGTACTTC
CDR3: CATSRRLAGTLLAKNIQYF

V: TRBV14
D: TRBD2
size: -
J: TRBJ2-1
DNA: TGTGCCAGCAGCCCGCTGCGGGAGTCCGCCTACAATGAGCAGTTCTTC
CDR3: CASSPLRESAYNEQFF

V: TRBV5-1
D: TRBD1
size: -
J: TRBJ2-1
DNA: TGCGCCAGCAGCTTGGGACAGGGGGTGGACAATGAGCAGTTCTTC
CDR3: CASSLGQGVDNEQFF

V: TRBV4-1
D: TRBD1
size: -
J: TRBJ2-3
DNA: TGCGCCAGCAGCCGAGGGACAGGTAAACTCGATACGCAGTATTTT
CDR3: CASSRGTGKLDTQYF

V: TRBV9
D: -
size: -
J: TRBJ2-5
DNA: TGTGCCAGCAGCGCCTCGACTAGAGTAGAGACCCAGTACTTC
CDR3: CASSASTRVETQYF

V: TRBV27
D: -
size: -
J: TRBJ2-1
DNA: TGTGCCAGCAGTTTAGCCCCAAACTATGAGCAGTTCTTC
CDR3: CASSLAPNYEQFF

V: TRBV6-1
D: TRBD1
size: -
J: TRBJ2-1
DNA: TGTGCCAGCAGTGAAACGGGGACAGCCTACAATGAGCAGTTCTTC
CDR3: CASSETGTAYNEQFF

V: TRBV5-1
D: TRBD1
size: -
J: TRBJ2-7
DNA: TGCGCCAGCAGTCCACAGGGGGCGTTTGGGTACGAGCAGTACTTC
CDR3: CASSPQGAFGYEQYF

V: TRBV19
D: -
size: -
J: TRBJ2-1
DNA: TGTGCCAGTAGTCTCTCTTCCTACAATGAGCAGTTCTTC
CDR3: CASSLSSYNEQFF

V: TRBV5-6
D: -
size: -
J: TRBJ1-1
DNA: TGTGCCAGCAGCCTAGGACAGTTTAACACTGAAGCTTTCTTT
CDR3: CASSLGQFNTEAFF

V: TRBV30
D: TRBD1
size: -
J: TRBJ1-1
DNA: TGTGCCTGGAGTAACCCGCCGGGACAGTGGAACACTGAAGCTTTCTTT
CDR3: CAWSNPPGQWNTEAFF

V: TRBV28
D: -
size: -
J: TRBJ1-5
DNA: TGTGCCAGCAGTTTACGACAGCACAATCAGCCCCAGCATTTT
CDR3: CASSLRQHNQPQHF

V: TRBV7-9
D: TRBD2
size: -
J: TRBJ2-7
DNA: TGTGCCAGCAGCCGAACGGGCGGGAGCTACGAGCAGTACTTC
CDR3: CASSRTGGSYEQYF

V: TRBV4-1
D: -
size: once
J: TRBJ1-3
DNA: TGCGCCAGCAGCCAAGAAAGTCGGGGGAGCGGAAACACCATATATTTT
CDR3: CASSQESRGSGNTIYF

V: TRBV7-9
D: -
size: -
J: TRBJ2-5
DNA: TGTGCCAGCAGCACAATCGAAGAGACCCAGTACTTC
CDR3: CASSTIEETQYF

V: TRBV7-9
D: -
size: -
J: TRBJ1-4
DNA: TGTGCCAGCAGCTTATTCCGGCCTGGGCGCGAAAAACTGTTTTTT
CDR3: CASSLFRPGREKLFF

V: TRBV6-4
D: TRBD2
size: once
J: TRBJ2-5
DNA: TGTGCCAGCACCCAGACTAGCGGGAGGGCGGGGACCTACCAAGAGACCCAGTACTTC
CDR3: CASTQTSGRAGTYQETQYF